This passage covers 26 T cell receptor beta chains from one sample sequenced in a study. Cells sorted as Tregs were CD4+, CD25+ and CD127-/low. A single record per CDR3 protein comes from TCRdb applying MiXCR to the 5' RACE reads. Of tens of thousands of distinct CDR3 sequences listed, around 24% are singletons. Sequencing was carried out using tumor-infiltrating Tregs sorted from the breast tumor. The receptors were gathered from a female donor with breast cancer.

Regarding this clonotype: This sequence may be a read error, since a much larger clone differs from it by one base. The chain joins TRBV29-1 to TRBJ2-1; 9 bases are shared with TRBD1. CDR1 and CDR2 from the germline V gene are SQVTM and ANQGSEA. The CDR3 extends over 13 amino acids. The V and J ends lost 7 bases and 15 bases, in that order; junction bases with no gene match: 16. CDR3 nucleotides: TGCAGCGCCAGGACCGGGACAGGGTGTGGTGCGTTCTTC. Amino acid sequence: CSARTGTGCGAFF.

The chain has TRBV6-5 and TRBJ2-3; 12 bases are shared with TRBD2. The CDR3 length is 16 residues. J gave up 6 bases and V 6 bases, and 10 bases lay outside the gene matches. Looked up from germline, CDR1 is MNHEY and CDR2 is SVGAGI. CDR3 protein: CASRPRTSGVADTQYF. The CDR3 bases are TGTGCCAGCAGACCTCGGACTAGCGGGGTTGCCGATACGCAGTATTTT.

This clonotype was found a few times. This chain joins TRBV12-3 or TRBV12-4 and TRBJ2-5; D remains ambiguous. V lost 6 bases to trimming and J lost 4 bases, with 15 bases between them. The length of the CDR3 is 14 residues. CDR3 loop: CASRHIGDLETQYF. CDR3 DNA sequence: TGTGCCAGCAGACATATTGGGGATTTAGAGACCCAGTACTTC.

CDR3 sequence reads: CASSQDATGGSIYGYTF. The CDR3 DNA reads as TGCGCCAGCAGCCAAGATGCGACAGGGGGCTCAATCTATGGCTACACCTTC. The chain recombines TRBV4-3 with TRBJ1-2, with TRBD1 identical over 10 bases. V lost 0 bases, J lost 4 bases, and 8 bases stayed unmatched. The germline gives CDR1 LGHNA, CDR2 YSLEER. The length of the CDR3 is 17 residues.

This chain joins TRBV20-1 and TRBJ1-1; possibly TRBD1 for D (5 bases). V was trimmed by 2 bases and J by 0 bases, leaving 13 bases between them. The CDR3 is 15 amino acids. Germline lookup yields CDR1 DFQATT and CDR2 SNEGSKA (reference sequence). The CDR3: CSARTARGMNTEAFF. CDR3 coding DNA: TGCAGTGCTAGAACCGCTAGGGGAATGAACACTGAAGCTTTCTTT.

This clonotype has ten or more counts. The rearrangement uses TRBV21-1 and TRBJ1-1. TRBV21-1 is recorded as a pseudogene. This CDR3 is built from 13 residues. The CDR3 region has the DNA TGTGCCTACCCCAGGCATCTGAACACTGAAGCTTTCTTT. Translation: CAYPRHLNTEAFF.

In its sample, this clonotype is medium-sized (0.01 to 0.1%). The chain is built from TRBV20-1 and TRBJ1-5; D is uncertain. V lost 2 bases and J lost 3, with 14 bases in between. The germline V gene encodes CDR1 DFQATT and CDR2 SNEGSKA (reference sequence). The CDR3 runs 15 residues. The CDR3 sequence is CSARSLAVHNQPQHF. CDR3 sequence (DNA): TGCAGTGCTAGATCTCTGGCAGTCCACAATCAGCCCCAGCATTTT.

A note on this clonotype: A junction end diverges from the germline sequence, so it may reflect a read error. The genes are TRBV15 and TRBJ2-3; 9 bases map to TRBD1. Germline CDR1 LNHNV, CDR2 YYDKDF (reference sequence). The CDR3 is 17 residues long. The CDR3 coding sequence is TGTGCCACCGGCAGAACAGGGACAGGGAAAGGAGCAGATACGCAGTATTTT. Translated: CATGRTGTGKGADTQYF.

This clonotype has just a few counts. CDR3 in DNA: TGTGCCAGCAGCGGTGACGTGGAGACCCAGTACTTC. It is translated as CASSGDVETQYF. V gene TRBV9 combines with J gene TRBJ2-5, with D unclear. This CDR3 region has 12 residues. CDR1 is SGDLS, CDR2 YYNGEE, per germline. The germline V and J ends were trimmed by 3 bases and 5 bases, with 8 bases remaining between them.

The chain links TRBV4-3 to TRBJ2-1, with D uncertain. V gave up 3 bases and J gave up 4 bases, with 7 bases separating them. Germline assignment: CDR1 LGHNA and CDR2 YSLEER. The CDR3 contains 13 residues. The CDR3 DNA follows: TGCGCCAGCAGCCAGGCCGTTTACAATGAGCAGTTCTTC. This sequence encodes CASSQAVYNEQFF.

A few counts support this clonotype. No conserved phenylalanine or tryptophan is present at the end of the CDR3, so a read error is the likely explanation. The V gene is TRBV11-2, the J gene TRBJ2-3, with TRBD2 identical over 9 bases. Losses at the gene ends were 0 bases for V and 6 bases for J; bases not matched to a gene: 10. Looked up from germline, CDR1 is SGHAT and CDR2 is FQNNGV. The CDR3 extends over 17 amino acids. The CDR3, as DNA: TGTGCCAGCAGCTTAGATCCCCGTAGCGGGGGAGGCGATACGCAGTATTTA. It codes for CASSLDPRSGGGDTQYL.

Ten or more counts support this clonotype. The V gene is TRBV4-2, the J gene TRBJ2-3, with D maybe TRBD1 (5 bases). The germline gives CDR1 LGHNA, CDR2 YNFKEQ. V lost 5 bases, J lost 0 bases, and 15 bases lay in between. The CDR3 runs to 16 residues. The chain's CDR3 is CASSGRRGSSTDTQYF. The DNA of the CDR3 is TGTGCCAGCAGCGGAAGAAGGGGCTCTAGCACAGATACGCAGTATTTT.

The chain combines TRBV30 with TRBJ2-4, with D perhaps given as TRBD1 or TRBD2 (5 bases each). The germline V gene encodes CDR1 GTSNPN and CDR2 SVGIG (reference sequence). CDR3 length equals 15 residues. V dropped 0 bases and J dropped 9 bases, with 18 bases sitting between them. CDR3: CAWSVLTGPGGIQYF. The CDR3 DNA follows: TGTGCCTGGAGTGTATTAACAGGTCCTGGAGGCATTCAGTACTTC.

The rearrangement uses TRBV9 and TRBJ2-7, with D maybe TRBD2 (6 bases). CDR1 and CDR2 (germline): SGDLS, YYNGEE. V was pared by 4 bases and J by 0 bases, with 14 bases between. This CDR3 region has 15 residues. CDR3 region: CASSLRAGYSYEQYF. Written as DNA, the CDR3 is TGTGCCAGCAGCTTGAGAGCGGGTTACTCCTACGAGCAGTACTTC.

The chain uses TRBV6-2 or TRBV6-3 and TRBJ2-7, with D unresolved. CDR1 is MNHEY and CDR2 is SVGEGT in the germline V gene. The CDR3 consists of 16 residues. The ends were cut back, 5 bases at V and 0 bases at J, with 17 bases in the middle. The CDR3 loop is CASSPHYGLNSYEQYF. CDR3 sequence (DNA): TGTGCCAGCAGTCCCCATTACGGCCTCAACTCCTACGAGCAGTACTTC.

CDR3 sequence reads: CASSVEEGEKQPQHF. As DNA, the CDR3 is TGTGCCAGCAGCGTAGAGGAAGGGGAGAAACAGCCCCAGCATTTT. J is TRBJ1-5 and V is TRBV9, with D tentatively TRBD1 (5 bases). Per the germline V gene, CDR1 is SGDLS and CDR2 is YYNGEE. Deletions cut 0 bases from V and 7 bases from J, with 14 bases between. CDR3 length: 15 residues.

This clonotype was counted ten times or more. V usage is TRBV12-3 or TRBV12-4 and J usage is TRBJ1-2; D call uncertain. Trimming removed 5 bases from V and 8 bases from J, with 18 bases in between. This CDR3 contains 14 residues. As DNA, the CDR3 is TGTGCCAGCAGTGACTCGGAGGCAGTCCGAGGCTACACCTTC. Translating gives CASSDSEAVRGYTF.

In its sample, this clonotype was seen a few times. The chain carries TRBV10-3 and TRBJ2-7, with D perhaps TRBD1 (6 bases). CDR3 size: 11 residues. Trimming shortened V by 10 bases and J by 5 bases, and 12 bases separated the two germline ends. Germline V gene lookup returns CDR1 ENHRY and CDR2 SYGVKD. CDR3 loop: CASRQVDEQYF. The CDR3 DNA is TGTGCCAGCAGACAGGTTGACGAGCAGTACTTC.

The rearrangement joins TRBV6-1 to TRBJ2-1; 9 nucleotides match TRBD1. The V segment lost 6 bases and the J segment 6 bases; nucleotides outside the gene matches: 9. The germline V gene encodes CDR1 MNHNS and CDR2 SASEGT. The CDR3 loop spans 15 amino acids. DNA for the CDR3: TGTGCCAGCAGCCTAGGGGGACAGGGACGCAATGAGCAGTTCTTC. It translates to CASSLGGQGRNEQFF.

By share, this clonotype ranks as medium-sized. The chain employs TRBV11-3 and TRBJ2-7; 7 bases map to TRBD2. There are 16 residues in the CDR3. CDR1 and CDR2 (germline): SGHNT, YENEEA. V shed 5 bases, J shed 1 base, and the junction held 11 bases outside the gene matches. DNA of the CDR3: TGTGCCAGCAGCCCACAGCGGGGAAACGGGTCCTACGAGCAGTACTTC. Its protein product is CASSPQRGNGSYEQYF.

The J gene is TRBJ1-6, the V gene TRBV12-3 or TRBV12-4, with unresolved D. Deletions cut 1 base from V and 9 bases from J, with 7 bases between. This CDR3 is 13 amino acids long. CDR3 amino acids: CASSLDGTSPLHF. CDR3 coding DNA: TGTGCCAGCAGTTTAGATGGCACTTCACCCCTCCACTTT.

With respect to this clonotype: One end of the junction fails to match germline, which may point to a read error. CDR3 amino acids: CTSSLVSGANVLTF. As DNA, the CDR3 is TGCACCAGCAGCTTGGTCTCTGGGGCCAACGTCCTGACTTTC. The rearrangement joins TRBV5-1 to TRBJ2-6; D gene unclear. Germline V gene data show CDR1 as SGHRS and CDR2 as YFSETQ. The CDR3 sequence is 14 residues long. Drawing the rest from reference TRBV5-1 and TRBJ2-6, the complete variable domain is KAGVTQTPRYLIKTRGQQVTLSCSPISGHRSVSWYQQTPGQGLQFLFEYFSETQRNKGNFPGRFSGRQFSNSRSEMNVSTLELGDSALYLCTSSLVSGANVLTFGAGSRLTVL.

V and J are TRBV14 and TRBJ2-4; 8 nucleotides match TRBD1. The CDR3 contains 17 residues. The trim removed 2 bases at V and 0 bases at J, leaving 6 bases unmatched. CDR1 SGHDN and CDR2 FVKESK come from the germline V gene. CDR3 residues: CASSQTSGGAAKNIQYF. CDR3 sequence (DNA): TGTGCCAGCAGCCAAACATCAGGGGGCGCAGCCAAAAACATTCAGTACTTC.

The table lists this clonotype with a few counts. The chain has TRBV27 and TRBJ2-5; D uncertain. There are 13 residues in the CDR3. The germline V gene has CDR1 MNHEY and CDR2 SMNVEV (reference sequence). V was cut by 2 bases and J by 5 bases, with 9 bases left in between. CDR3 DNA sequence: TGTGCCAGCAGTTTACGGGTGGGGGAGACCCAGTACTTC. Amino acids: CASSLRVGETQYF.

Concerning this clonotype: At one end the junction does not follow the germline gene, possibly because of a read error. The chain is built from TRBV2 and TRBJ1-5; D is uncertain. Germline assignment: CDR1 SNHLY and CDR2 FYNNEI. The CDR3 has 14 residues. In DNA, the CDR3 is TGTACCAGCAGTGAAGCCGCGGGCATTCAGCCCCAGCGTTTT. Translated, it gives CTSSEAAGIQPQRF.

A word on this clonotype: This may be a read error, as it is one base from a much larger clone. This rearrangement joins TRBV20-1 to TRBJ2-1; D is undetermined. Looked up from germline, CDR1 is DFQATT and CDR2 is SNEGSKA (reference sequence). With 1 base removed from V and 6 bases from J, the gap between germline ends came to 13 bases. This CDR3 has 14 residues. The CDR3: CSARGLKACNEQFF. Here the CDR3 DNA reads TGCAGTGCTAGAGGCCTCAAGGCGTGCAATGAGCAGTTCTTC.